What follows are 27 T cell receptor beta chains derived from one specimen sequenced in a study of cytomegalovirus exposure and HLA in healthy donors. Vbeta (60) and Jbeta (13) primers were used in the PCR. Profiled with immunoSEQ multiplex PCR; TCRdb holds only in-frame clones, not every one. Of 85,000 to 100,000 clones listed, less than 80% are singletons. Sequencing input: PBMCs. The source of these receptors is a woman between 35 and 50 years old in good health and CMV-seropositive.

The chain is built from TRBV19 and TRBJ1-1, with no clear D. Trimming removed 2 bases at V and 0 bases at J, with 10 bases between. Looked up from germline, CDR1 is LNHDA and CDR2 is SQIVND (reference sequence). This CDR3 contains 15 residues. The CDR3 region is CASSIRAGMNTEAFF. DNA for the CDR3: TGTGCCAGTAGTATACGTGCGGGCATGAACACTGAAGCTTTCTTT.

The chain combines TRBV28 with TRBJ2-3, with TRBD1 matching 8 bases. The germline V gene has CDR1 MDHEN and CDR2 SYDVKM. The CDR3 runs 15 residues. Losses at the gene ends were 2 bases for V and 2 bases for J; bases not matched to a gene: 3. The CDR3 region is CASSLIQGDTDTQYF. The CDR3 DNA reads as TGTGCCAGCAGTTTAATACAGGGGGACACAGATACGCAGTATTTT.

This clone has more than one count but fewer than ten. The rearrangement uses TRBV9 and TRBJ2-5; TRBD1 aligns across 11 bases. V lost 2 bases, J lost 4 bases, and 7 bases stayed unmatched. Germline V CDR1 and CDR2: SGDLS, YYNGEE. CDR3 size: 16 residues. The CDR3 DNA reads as TGTGCCAGCAGCGTCTCTCCGGGACAGGGGGGAGAGACCCAGTACTTC. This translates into CASSVSPGQGGETQYF.

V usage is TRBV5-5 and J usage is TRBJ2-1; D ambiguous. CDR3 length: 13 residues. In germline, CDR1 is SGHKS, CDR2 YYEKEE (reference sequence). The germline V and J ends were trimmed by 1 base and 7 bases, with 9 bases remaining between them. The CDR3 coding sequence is TGTGCCAGCAGCTTGTCCGCAGTAAATGAGCAGTTCTTC. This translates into CASSLSAVNEQFF. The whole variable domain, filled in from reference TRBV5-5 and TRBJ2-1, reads DAGVTQSPTHLIKTRGQQVTLRCSPISGHKSVSWYQQVLGQGPQFIFQYYEKEERGRGNFPDRFSARQFPNYSSELNVNALLLGDSALYLCASSLSAVNEQFFGPGTRLTVL.

CDR3 amino acids: CASSPTGAYGYTF. In DNA form, the CDR3 reads TGTGCCAGCAGTCCGACAGGGGCGTATGGCTACACCTTC. The V call is TRBV27, the J call TRBJ1-2, with 8 bases fitting TRBD1. Trimming removed 5 bases from V and 5 bases from J; junction bases left unmatched: 4. The length of the CDR3 is 13 residues. The germline V gene has CDR1 MNHEY and CDR2 SMNVEV (reference sequence).

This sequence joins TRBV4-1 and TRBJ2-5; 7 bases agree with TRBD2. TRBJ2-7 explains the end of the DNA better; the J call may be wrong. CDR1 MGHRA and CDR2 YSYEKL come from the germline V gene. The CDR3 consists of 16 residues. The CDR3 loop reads CASSQDRRRGEYEQYF. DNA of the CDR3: TGCGCCAGCAGCCAAGATCGTCGTCGGGGGGAATACGAGCAGTACTTC.

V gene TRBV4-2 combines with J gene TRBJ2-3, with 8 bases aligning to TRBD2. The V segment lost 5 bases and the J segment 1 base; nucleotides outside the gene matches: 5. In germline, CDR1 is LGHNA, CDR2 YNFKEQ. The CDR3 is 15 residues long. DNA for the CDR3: TGTGCCAGCAGCAAACAGACTAGCGGCACAGATACGCAGTATTTT. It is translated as CASSKQTSGTDTQYF.

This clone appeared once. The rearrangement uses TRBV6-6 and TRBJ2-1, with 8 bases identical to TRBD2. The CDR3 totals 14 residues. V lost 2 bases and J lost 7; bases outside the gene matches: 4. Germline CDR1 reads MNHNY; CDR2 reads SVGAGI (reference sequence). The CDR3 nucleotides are TGTGCCAGCAGTTACCGAGCGGGGGCTAATGAGCAGTTCTTC. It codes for CASSYRAGANEQFF.

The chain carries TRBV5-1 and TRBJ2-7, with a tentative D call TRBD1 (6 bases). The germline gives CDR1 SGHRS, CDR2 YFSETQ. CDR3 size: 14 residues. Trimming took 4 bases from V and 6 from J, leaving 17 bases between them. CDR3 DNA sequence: TGCGCCAGCAGCCCCGCCGCAGGGGCGTTCGAGCAGTACTTC. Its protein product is CASSPAAGAFEQYF.

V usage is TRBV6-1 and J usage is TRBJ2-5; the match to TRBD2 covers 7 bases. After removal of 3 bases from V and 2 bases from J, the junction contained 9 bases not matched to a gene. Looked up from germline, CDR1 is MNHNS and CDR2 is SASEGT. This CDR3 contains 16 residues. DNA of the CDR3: TGTGCCAGCAGTGATACCCAAGCGGGACCTCAAGAGACCCAGTACTTC. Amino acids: CASSDTQAGPQETQYF.

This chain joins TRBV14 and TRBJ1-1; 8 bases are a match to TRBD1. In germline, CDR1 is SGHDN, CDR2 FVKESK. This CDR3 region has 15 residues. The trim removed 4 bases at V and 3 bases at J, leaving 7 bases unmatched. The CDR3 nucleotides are TGTGCCAGCAGCCCCCAACAGGGGGGGTACACTGAAGCTTTCTTT. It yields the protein CASSPQQGGYTEAFF.

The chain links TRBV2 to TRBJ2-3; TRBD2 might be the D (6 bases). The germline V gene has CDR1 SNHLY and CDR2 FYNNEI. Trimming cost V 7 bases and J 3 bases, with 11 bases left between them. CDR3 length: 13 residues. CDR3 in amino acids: CASKRVLTDTQYF. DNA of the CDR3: TGTGCCAGCAAGCGGGTTTTGACAGATACGCAGTATTTT.

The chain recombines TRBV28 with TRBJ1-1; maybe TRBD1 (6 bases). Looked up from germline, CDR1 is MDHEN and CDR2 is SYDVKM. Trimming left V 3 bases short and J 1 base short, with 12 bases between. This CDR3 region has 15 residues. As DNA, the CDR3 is TGTGCCAGCAGTTTCCCTGACAGGCGGAACACTGAAGCTTTCTTT. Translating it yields CASSFPDRRNTEAFF.

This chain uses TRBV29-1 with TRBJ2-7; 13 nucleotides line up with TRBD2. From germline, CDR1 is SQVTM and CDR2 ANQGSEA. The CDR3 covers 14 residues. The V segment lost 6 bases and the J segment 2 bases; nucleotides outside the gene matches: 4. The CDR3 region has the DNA TGCAGCGTCGAGACTAGCGGGGGGACCTACGAGCAGTACTTC. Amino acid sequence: CSVETSGGTYEQYF.

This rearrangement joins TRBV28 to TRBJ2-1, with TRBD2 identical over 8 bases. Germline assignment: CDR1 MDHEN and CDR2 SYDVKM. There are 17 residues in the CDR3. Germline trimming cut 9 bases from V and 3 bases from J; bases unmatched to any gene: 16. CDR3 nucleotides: TGTGCCAGTAAAGATTCGGCTAGCGGGCGAAACTACAATGAGCAGTTCTTC. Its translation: CASKDSASGRNYNEQFF.

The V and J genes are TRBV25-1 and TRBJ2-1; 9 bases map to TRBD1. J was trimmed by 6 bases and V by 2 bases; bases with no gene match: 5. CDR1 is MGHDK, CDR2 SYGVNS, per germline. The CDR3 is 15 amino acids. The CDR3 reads CASSEGQGSTNEQFF. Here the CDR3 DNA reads TGTGCCAGCAGTGAAGGACAGGGGAGTACCAATGAGCAGTTCTTC.

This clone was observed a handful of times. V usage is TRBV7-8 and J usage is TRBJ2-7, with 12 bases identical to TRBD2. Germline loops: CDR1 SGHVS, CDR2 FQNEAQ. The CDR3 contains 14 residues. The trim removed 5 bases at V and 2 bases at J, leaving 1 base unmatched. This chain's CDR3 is CASSPSGRAYEQYF. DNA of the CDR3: TGTGCCAGCAGCCCTAGCGGGAGGGCCTACGAGCAGTACTTC.

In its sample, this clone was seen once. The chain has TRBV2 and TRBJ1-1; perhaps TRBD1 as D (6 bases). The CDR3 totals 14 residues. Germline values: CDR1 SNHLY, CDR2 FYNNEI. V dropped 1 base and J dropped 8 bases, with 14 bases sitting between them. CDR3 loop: CASSEVVFGTEAFF. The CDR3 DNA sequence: TGTGCCAGCAGTGAAGTGGTGTTCGGGACAGAAGCTTTCTTT. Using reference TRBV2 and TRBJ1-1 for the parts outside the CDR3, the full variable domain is EPEVTQTPSHQVTQMGQEVILRCVPISNHLYFYWYRQILGQKVEFLVSFYNNEISEKSEIFDDQFSVERPDGSNFTLKIRSTKLEDSAMYFCASSEVVFGTEAFFGQGTRLTVV.

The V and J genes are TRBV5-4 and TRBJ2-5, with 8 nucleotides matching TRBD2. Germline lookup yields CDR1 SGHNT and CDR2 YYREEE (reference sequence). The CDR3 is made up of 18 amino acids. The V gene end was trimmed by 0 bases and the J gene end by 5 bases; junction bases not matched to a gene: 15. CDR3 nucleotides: TGTGCCAGCAGCTTGGCCTATAGCGGGATTCAAACGGGGGAGACCCAGTACTTC. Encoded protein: CASSLAYSGIQTGETQYF.

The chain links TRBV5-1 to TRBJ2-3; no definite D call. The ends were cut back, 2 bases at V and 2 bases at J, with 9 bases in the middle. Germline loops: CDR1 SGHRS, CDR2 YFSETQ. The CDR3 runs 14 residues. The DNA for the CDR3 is TGCGCCAGCAGCTTTCGGAGCGACACAGATACGCAGTATTTT. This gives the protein CASSFRSDTDTQYF. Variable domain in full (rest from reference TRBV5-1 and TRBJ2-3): KAGVTQTPRYLIKTRGQQVTLSCSPISGHRSVSWYQQTPGQGLQFLFEYFSETQRNKGNFPGRFSGRQFSNSRSEMNVSTLELGDSALYLCASSFRSDTDTQYFGPGTRLTVL.

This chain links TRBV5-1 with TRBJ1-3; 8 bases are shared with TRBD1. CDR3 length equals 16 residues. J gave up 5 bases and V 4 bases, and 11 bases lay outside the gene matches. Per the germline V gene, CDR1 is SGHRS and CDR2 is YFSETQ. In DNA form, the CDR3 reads TGCGCCAGCAGCCCAGGGACAGGAAGGTTGAGAAACACCATATATTTT. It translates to CASSPGTGRLRNTIYF.

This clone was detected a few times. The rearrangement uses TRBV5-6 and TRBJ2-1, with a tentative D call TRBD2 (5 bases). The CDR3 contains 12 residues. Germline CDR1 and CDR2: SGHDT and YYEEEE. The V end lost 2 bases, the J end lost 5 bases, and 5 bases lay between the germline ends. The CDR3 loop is CASSLADNEQFF. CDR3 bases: TGTGCCAGCAGCTTAGCGGACAATGAGCAGTTCTTC.

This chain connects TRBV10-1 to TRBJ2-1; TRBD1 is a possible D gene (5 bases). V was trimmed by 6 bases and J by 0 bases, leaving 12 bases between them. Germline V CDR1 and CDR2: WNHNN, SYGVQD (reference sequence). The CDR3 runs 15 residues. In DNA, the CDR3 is TGCGCCAGCAGAGTTGACAGCAGCTCCTACAATGAGCAGTTCTTC. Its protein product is CASRVDSSSYNEQFF.

CDR3 region: CASSQGATGNQPQHF. The CDR3 region has the DNA TGCGCCAGCAGCCAGGGGGCGACAGGGAATCAGCCCCAGCATTTT. V and J are TRBV4-1 and TRBJ1-5; 7 bases fit TRBD1. Germline CDR1 is MGHRA and CDR2 is YSYEKL. V shed 3 bases, J shed 4 bases, and the junction held 6 bases outside the gene matches. This CDR3 comprises 15 residues.

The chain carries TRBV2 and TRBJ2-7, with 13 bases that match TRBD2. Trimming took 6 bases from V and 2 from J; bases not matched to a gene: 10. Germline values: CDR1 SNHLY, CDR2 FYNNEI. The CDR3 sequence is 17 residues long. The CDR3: CASRATGTSGNTYEQYF. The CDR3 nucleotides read TGTGCCAGCAGGGCAACCGGGACTAGCGGGAATACCTACGAGCAGTACTTC.

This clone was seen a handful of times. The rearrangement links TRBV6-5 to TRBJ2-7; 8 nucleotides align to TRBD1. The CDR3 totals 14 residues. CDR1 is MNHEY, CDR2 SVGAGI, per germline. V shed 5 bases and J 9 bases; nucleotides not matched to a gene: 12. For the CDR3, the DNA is TGTGCCAGCAGTGGACAGGGAGGCGAAAGTCGGCAGTACTTC. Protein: CASSGQGGESRQYF.

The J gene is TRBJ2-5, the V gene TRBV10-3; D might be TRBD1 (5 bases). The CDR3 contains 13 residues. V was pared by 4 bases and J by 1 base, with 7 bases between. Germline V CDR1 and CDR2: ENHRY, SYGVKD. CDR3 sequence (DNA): TGTGCCATCAGTGCGACAGTCCAAGAGACCCAGTACTTC. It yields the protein CAISATVQETQYF.